The clone carrying this TCR beta chain was counted only a few times. Its antigen is not known. The data belong to a study of T-cell reconstitution after alpha-beta-depleted transplantation in children. Study-level findings and limits: Several hundred expanded graft clones reportedly supplied alpha-beta T cells about two months after transplant. Among T cells one year after transplant, newly produced cells accounted for most counts and diversity.

The CDR3 has 15 amino acids. As it was prepared, the TCRbeta library received unique molecular identifiers. TCRdb reprocessed the PCR reads with MiXCR, giving one entry per CDR3 protein. The profile shows about 870,000 distinct CDR3 sequences, approximately 15% of them singletons. Specimen: PBMCs, mostly from graft donor cells, collected 360 days after TCRalphabeta/CD19-depleted stem cell transplant. The rearrangement links TRBV21-1 to TRBJ2-7; the table's D call TRBD1 went unverified against the DNA. TRBV21-1 has pseudogene status. This TCR derives from a male patient aged 10 to 17 who had a stem cell transplant for acute lymphoblastic leukemia, so the T cells may come from the graft donor. CDR3 sequence: CASRSYRVRTYEQYF. The CDR3 DNA follows: TGTGCCAGCAGAAGCTACAGGGTTCGGACCTACGAGCAGTACTTC.